In its sample, the clone carrying this T cell receptor (beta chain) was seen many times. This sample was included in a study of blood T cell repertoires in COVID-19. About the study: The analysed material was cDNA or gDNA that came from T cells, B-cell-depleted T cells, or PBMCs.

The CDR3 covers 14 residues. With 2 bases removed from V and 1 base from J, the gap between germline ends came to 7 bases. Germline values: CDR1 SGHTS, CDR2 YDEGEE. As handled by the study authors: Amplification of reference gene primers was used by the study to estimate nucleated cell counts. Method: immunoSEQ multiplex PCR; TCRdb's copy keeps in-frame clones and lacks some. V, J and clone size are taken as reported in that table, and D and trimming were inferred from the DNA itself. This sample yields around 23,000 clones, of which about 72% are seen a single time; 43% belongs to the top ten. The chain couples TRBV5-8 to TRBJ2-1; perhaps TRBD2 as D (6 bases). The sequencing sample was made of peripheral blood. The sequence was obtained from a woman at least 80 years old with acute or convalescent COVID-19. The CDR3 nucleotides are TGTGCCAGCAGCTTAGGAGGGTCCTACAATGAGCAGTTCTTC. It translates to CASSLGGSYNEQFF.